A selection of T cell receptor beta chains follows, all from one sample in a study of shared clonotypes between healthy human individuals. The table came from immunoSEQ multiplex PCR; TCRdb's copy has only in-frame clones and leaves some out. The sample carries some 2,000,000 clones, more than 90% recorded once. Material for sequencing was naive CD4+ T cells sorted from blood. These receptor sequences come from a man aged 18 to 30 in good health. The CDR3 runs from the conserved cysteine through the conserved F or W. The D gene is left open where the match is weak. Only some rows state a clone size, as once, few, many or a class for expanded clones.

d_call	j_call	clone_size	v_call	cdr3_nt	cdr3_aa
-	TRBJ1-2	-	TRBV5-4	TGTGCCAGCAGCGGACCGGACATGTGGGGCTGCACCTTC	CASSGPDMWGCTF
TRBD2	TRBJ2-7	-	TRBV28	TGTGCCAGCAGTTCTGCGGGGCTAGCGGAAAACTACGAGCAGTACTTC	CASSSAGLAENYEQYF
-	TRBJ1-3	-	TRBV5-1	TGCGCCAGCAGCCCCCGAGGGGTTCTTGGAAACACCATATATTTT	CASSPRGVLGNTIYF
-	TRBJ2-2	-	TRBV10-1	TGCGCCAGCAGTGAAAGTGGGCGGGCGAACACCGGGGAGCTGTTTTTT	CASSESGRANTGELFF
TRBD1	TRBJ2-7	-	TRBV7-2	TGTGCCAGCAGCCGGGACAGCACCGGGTACGAGCAGTACTTC	CASSRDSTGYEQYF
TRBD1	TRBJ2-7	-	TRBV5-4	TGTGCCAGCACCCGACAGGGGTCGAACTACGAGCAGTACTTC	CASTRQGSNYEQYF
TRBD1	TRBJ1-5	-	TRBV5-6	TGTGCCAGCAGCTCTTTGACAGGGGAGACCAATCAGCCCCAGCATTTT	CASSSLTGETNQPQHF
TRBD1	TRBJ2-7	once	TRBV5-1	TGCGCCAGCAGCACAGGGGGCGAAGAGTACGAGCAGTACTTC	CASSTGGEEYEQYF
-	TRBJ2-5	-	TRBV7-2	TGTGCCAGCAGCTATGCCCGGGCGGGGCAAGAGACCCAGTACTTC	CASSYARAGQETQYF
TRBD1	TRBJ1-4	-	TRBV10-2	TGCGCCAGCAGTCGACAGGGGGCAACTAATGAAAAACTGTTTTTT	CASSRQGATNEKLFF
-	TRBJ2-7	-	TRBV11-2	TGTGCCAGCAGCTTATATAGCGGCCTCACCTACGAGCAGTACTTC	CASSLYSGLTYEQYF
-	TRBJ1-5	-	TRBV6-4	TGTGCCAGCAGCTCGGGAACTCGGCAGCCCCAGCATTTT	CASSSGTRQPQHF
-	TRBJ1-4	-	TRBV23-1	TGCGCCAGCAGTCAACGGCGGAGGGCAATTAATGAAAAACTGTTTTTT	CASSQRRRAINEKLFF
-	TRBJ2-1	-	TRBV20-1	TGCAGTGTTAGCAGCGATGAGCAGTTCTTC	CSVSSDEQFF
-	TRBJ1-2	-	TRBV11-1	TGTGCCAGCAGCGGGGACACTGACTATGGCTACACCTTC	CASSGDTDYGYTF
-	TRBJ2-1	-	TRBV20-1	TGCAGTGCTAGAGGGGTTGAGCAGTTCTTC	CSARGVEQFF
TRBD2	TRBJ2-3	-	TRBV18	TGTGCCAGCTCACCACTCGCGGGAGTTCTTCAAGATACGCAGTATTTT	CASSPLAGVLQDTQYF
-	TRBJ2-2	-	TRBV30	TGTGCCTGGAGTGTCAGGTGGGGCGGGGAGCTGTTTTTT	CAWSVRWGGELFF
-	TRBJ1-2	-	TRBV7-2	TGTGCCAGCAACACCGTAGGGAGGCTCTATGGCTACACCTTC	CASNTVGRLYGYTF
-	TRBJ1-3	-	TRBV6-1	TGTGCCAGCAGTGGGGTGAGGAGTGGAAACACCATATATTTT	CASSGVRSGNTIYF
-	TRBJ1-6	-	TRBV10-3	TGTGCCATCAGTCCTCTCCCCTATAATTCACCCCTCCACTTT	CAISPLPYNSPLHF
-	TRBJ2-2	-	TRBV5-1	TGCGCCAGCAGCTTGGAAGACTGGGGAGAGCGGCGTACCGGGGAGCTGTTTTTT	CASSLEDWGERRTGELFF